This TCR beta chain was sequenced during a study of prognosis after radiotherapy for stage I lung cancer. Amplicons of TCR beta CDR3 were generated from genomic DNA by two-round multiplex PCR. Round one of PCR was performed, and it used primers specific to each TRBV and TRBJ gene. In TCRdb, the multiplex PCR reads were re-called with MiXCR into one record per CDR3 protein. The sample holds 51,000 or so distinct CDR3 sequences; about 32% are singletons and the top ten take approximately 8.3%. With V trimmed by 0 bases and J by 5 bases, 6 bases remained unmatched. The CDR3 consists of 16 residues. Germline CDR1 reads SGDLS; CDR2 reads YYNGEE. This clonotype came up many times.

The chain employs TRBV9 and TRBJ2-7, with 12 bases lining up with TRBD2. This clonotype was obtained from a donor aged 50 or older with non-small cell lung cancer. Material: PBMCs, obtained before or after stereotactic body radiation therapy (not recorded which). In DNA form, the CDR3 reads TGTGCCAGCAGCGTAGATCCTAGCGGGAGGGTAAACGAGCAGTACTTC. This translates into CASSVDPSGRVNEQYF.